This record covers a single TCR beta chain. The sample is drawn from a study of blood T cell repertoires in COVID-19. About the study: Sources were T cells, B-cell-depleted T cells, or PBMCs; the material itself was cDNA or gDNA.

Only in-frame clones appear in the TCRdb table, and some are missing; sequencing was by immunoSEQ multiplex PCR. The sample lists roughly 70,000 clones, 70% to 90% occurring once. CDR3 length equals 15 residues. Unmatched junction bases numbered 8, after V lost 6 bases and J lost 3 bases. Looked up from germline, CDR1 is MNHEY and CDR2 is SMNVEV (reference sequence). The sample taken for sequencing was peripheral blood. This clonotype was sampled from a human donor in a cohort sampled during active COVID-19. The V call is TRBV27, the J call TRBJ2-4; 7 nucleotides align to TRBD2. CDR3 residues: CASRPAAGVKNIQYF. DNA of the CDR3: TGTGCCAGCAGGCCGGCGGCGGGAGTCAAAAACATTCAGTACTTC.